The 13 T cell receptor beta chains given below trace back to one sample, sequenced in a study of cytomegalovirus exposure and HLA in healthy donors. A multiplex PCR was run with 60 Vbeta primers and 13 Jbeta primers. The protocol was immunoSEQ multiplex PCR, while the TCRdb copy is restricted to in-frame clones and leaves out a portion. Among over 200,000 clones listed, around 88% were seen once. The sample consisted of PBMCs. These receptors were collected from a woman aged 18-29 years in good health and CMV-seronegative.

The chain couples TRBV18 to TRBJ1-4, with 8 bases lining up with TRBD1. Germline-derived CDR1 and CDR2 are KGHSH and LQKENI. The V segment lost 1 base and the J segment 8 bases; nucleotides outside the gene matches: 9. The CDR3 length is 16 residues. In nucleotides, the CDR3 is TGTGCCAGCTCACCACTCCCACAGGGGGTAGGGGAAAAACTGTTTTTT. It is translated as CASSPLPQGVGEKLFF.

The chain employs TRBV5-1 and TRBJ2-3, with 8 bases that match TRBD2. J lost 4 bases, V lost 10 bases, and 14 bases had no gene match. Per germline, CDR1 SGHRS and CDR2 YFSETQ. The CDR3 has 15 amino acids. CDR3 nucleotides: TGCGCCGGCAAAGAGGGCGGGAGGTCTTCAGATACGCAGTATTTT. It encodes CAGKEGGRSSDTQYF.

The V call is TRBV5-1, the J call TRBJ2-5, with D perhaps matching TRBD1 (5 bases). CDR1 and CDR2 from the germline V gene are SGHRS and YFSETQ. CDR3 length equals 14 residues. The V end lost 1 base, the J end lost 1 base, and 8 bases lay between the germline ends. The DNA of the CDR3 is TGCGCCAGCAGCTTGACAGGAACCCAAGAGACCCAGTACTTC. Its protein product is CASSLTGTQETQYF.

The genes are TRBV20-1 and TRBJ2-1, with a tentative D call TRBD2 (5 bases). Per germline, CDR1 DFQATT and CDR2 SNEGSKA (reference sequence). V was shortened by 3 bases and J by 12 bases, with 12 bases between the two germline ends. The CDR3 length is 11 residues. CDR3 in DNA: TGCAGTGCTAGCGTTCCCCGGGGGCAGTTCTTC. It translates to CSASVPRGQFF.

This clone was counted a single time. The chain combines TRBV18 with TRBJ2-5; a possible D gene is TRBD2 (5 bases). Germline lookup yields CDR1 KGHSH and CDR2 LQKENI. The length of the CDR3 is 15 residues. Trimming stripped 2 bases from V and 2 bases from J, with 12 bases between. As DNA, the CDR3 is TGTGCCAGCTCACCAGTCCTCCGGGGACAAGAGACCCAGTACTTC. Protein sequence: CASSPVLRGQETQYF.

The V gene is TRBV29-1, the J gene TRBJ2-7, with 7 bases aligning to TRBD1. The CDR3 extends over 12 amino acids. With 6 bases clipped from V and 6 bases from J, the junction kept 8 bases outside the gene matches. CDR1 is SQVTM, CDR2 ANQGSEA, per germline. This CDR3 is CSVESGGFEQYF. In DNA form, the CDR3 reads TGCAGCGTCGAGTCAGGGGGATTCGAGCAGTACTTC.

The V and J genes are TRBV7-9 and TRBJ2-2; 7 nucleotides agree with TRBD1. The CDR3 totals 13 residues. V was pared by 3 bases and J by 6 bases, with 1 base of the junction left unmatched. Germline CDR1 is SEHNR and CDR2 is FQNEAQ (reference sequence). The CDR3 loop is CASSFGQAGELFF. The DNA for the CDR3 is TGTGCCAGCAGCTTTGGACAGGCCGGGGAGCTGTTTTTT.

V gene TRBV30 combines with J gene TRBJ2-1, with 7 bases aligning to TRBD1. Germline CDR1 reads GTSNPN; CDR2 reads SVGIG (reference sequence). The V segment lost 5 bases and the J segment 0 bases; nucleotides outside the gene matches: 7. This CDR3 is 15 amino acids long. CDR3 amino acids: CAWDTTGSSYNEQFF. The CDR3 bases are TGTGCCTGGGATACGACAGGGAGCTCCTACAATGAGCAGTTCTTC.

The CDR3 spells CASSSRQGAQSGELFF. The CDR3 bases are TGCGCCAGCAGCTCACGACAGGGGGCTCAGAGTGGGGAGCTGTTTTTT. The chain has TRBV5-1 and TRBJ2-2, with TRBD1 matching over 10 bases. Germline CDR1 and CDR2: SGHRS and YFSETQ. The CDR3 extends over 16 amino acids. V trimming: 3 bases; J trimming: 8 bases; junction bases outside the gene matches: 10. The full variable domain, its missing parts supplied by reference TRBV5-1 and TRBJ2-2, is KAGVTQTPRYLIKTRGQQVTLSCSPISGHRSVSWYQQTPGQGLQFLFEYFSETQRNKGNFPGRFSGRQFSNSRSEMNVSTLELGDSALYLCASSSRQGAQSGELFFGEGSRLTVL.

The chain carries TRBV30 and TRBJ1-2; 9 positions match TRBD1. Per the germline V gene, CDR1 is GTSNPN and CDR2 is SVGIG (reference sequence). The CDR3 contains 13 residues. With 2 bases clipped from V and 5 bases from J, the junction kept 3 bases outside the gene matches. The CDR3 reads CAWSPDRGYGYTF. The CDR3 DNA follows: TGTGCCTGGAGTCCCGACAGGGGGTATGGCTACACCTTC.

The rearrangement joins TRBV4-2 to TRBJ1-6; D call uncertain. CDR1 LGHNA and CDR2 YNFKEQ come from the germline V gene. V was clipped by 1 base and J by 0 bases, with 13 bases between them. There are 18 residues in the CDR3. The CDR3 is CASSQGVAGLSYNSPLHF. The CDR3 coding sequence is TGTGCCAGCAGCCAAGGAGTGGCAGGCCTCTCCTATAATTCACCCCTCCACTTT.

CDR3 in amino acids: CASSAVGTAYSNQPQHF. CDR3 in DNA: TGTGCCAGCAGTGCCGTGGGGACAGCCTATAGCAATCAGCCCCAGCATTTT. The chain has TRBV6-1 and TRBJ1-5, with 7 bases aligning to TRBD1. Germline V gene data show CDR1 as MNHNS and CDR2 as SASEGT. The CDR3 extends over 17 amino acids. V lost 4 bases to trimming and J lost 0 bases; unmatched junction nucleotides: 9.

The rearrangement joins TRBV5-6 to TRBJ1-1, with TRBD1 identical over 10 bases. V shed 3 bases, J shed 4 bases, and the junction held 3 bases outside the gene matches. Looked up from germline, CDR1 is SGHDT and CDR2 is YYEEEE. The CDR3 consists of 14 residues. CDR3 DNA: TGTGCCAGCAGCTGGGACAGGGGAAGCACTGAAGCTTTCTTT. Translation: CASSWDRGSTEAFF.